This T cell receptor beta chain comes out of a study of T cells in Graves' hyperthyroidism and ophthalmopathy (dated by TCRdb to between 2019 and 2020). In terms of the full investigation: Peripheral blood was sampled at the time of initial diagnosis, prior to any treatment. To identify distinguishing TCR V-J signatures, a discovery cohort of 95 to 100 patients was used, comprising some 43 with Graves' ophthalmopathy and about 59 with stable Graves' hyperthyroidism. An independent validation cohort of 18 to 20 hyperthyroidism patients and 17 patients who later progressed to ophthalmopathy tested prospective prediction of ophthalmopathy. The approximately 100 discovery patients were divided at random into training and test sets in a 7:3 ratio. The study also compared thyroid tissue and blood T-cell repertoires from 6 or 7 Graves' hyperthyroidism patients. After sampling, hyperthyroidism patients received methimazole starting at 30 mg daily, and ophthalmopathy patients received high-dose intravenous methylprednisolone. The paper describes TCR Vbeta CDR3 sequencing of 140 or so peripheral blood samples, made up of 43 ophthalmopathy patients, roughly 75 hyperthyroidism patients and 17 progressor patients. Study-wide conclusions, independent of this receptor: A model built on a 13 V-J signature distinguished ophthalmopathy from stable hyperthyroidism, reaching around 87% sensitivity and 81.08% specificity in cross-validation and 80%/75% in testing. In validation, the model predicted progression to ophthalmopathy with around 71% sensitivity and less than 75% specificity, a median of 6.5 months before onset. No statistical method was used to fix the sample size in advance, and group allocation was not hidden from the investigators. Blood samples also contained most of the expanded thyroid clonotypes (frequency above 0.001), which suggests that blood repertoires may reflect thyroid immune responses.

Graves' hyperthyroidism was defined as stable when no progression to ophthalmopathy occurred over 18 months of follow-up. The hyperthyroidism patients were between 18 and 65 years old and newly diagnosed, with a disease duration of less than 2 months. Patients with uncontrolled infections, other autoimmune diseases, pregnancy or lactation were excluded. Diagnoses were established on the basis of clinical symptoms, serum thyroxine and TRAb, thyroid ultrasound, and orbital computed tomography. Ficoll-Paque density gradient centrifugation was used to isolate PBMCs from approximately 11 ml of fresh peripheral blood. Total RNA was extracted with Trizol reagent, and quality was checked on an Agilent 2100 Bioanalyzer. This clonotype was picked up many times. This receptor's antigen is unknown. The sample holds no much larger clone one base away, and base qualities are not on file. TCR beta CDR3 regions were amplified from RNA transcripts. For the first round of RT-PCR on the TCR CDR3, the HTBI primer set was used together with the Qiagen OneStep RT-PCR kit. A second multiplex PCR round built the libraries, followed by size selection and purification. Paired-end sequencing of the libraries was performed with 100 bp reads on an Illumina HiSeq2000. Concerning the study's data processing: SOAPnuke was used to process the raw data, with reads discarded if the reads contained adapters or uncalled bases, had a mean Phred below 15, or lacked an exact constant-primer or identifier match. High-quality paired reads were merged with COPE v1.2.5, and unique nucleotide sequences were defined as clonotypes. MiTCR v1.1 was used to align the clonotypes against IMGT TRBV, TRBD and TRBJ reference segments. Only V-J combinations with frequency above 0.0001, covering 99% to 99.2% of repertoires, were analysed. The TCS score was defined as the ratio of F50 (clonal expansion) to E x V (chaos), calculated using BLOSUM62-based TCRdist between CDR3 peptides within each V-J. Welch's t-statistics and random forest reduced roughly 540 V-J features to 10 to 15, which were used in a naive Bayes classifier (R e1071). Using fastp trimming at Q25 and MiXCR clonotype assembly, TCRdb reanalyzed the public sequencing data and kept in-frame beta chains. Every distinct CDR3 protein forms one entry, paired with its most common genes and DNA. What appears here as the V and J calls and clone size reflects TCRdb's work, not the paper's. This sample comprises more than 300,000 distinct CDR3 sequences, approximately 15% of them detected only once. Around 23% of the sample comes from the top ten.

The source of this sequence is a woman in her 30s with Graves' hyperthyroidism. The sequenced sample was blood.

The nucleotide sequence reads as follows: TGTGCCAGCAGGATGACTAGCGGGAGAGGGTACACCGGGGAGCTGTTTTTT. The translation is CASRMTSGRGYTGELFF. The V and J genes are TRBV6-1 and TRBJ2-2; TRBD2 lines up with 12 middle nucleotides. CDR1 and CDR2, looked up from the germline V gene, are MNHNS and SASEGT. From V the trimming removes 6 bases and from J it removes 3 bases, while the gene matches leave 8 bases of the junction unaccounted for. The CDR3 measures 17 amino acids from cysteine to phenylalanine. Kept here is only the CDR3 DNA, which spans 51 bases and is read in frame from base 1.